The entry that follows covers one T cell receptor beta chain sequence. This record belongs to a study of T and B cells in COVID-19 patients. Study background: Median age was around 35 years in the recovered cohort and 67 years in the active-infection cohort. Of roughly 22 active-infection patients, about 13 were critically ill with mechanical ventilation or extracorporeal membrane oxygenation. Of roughly 21 active-infection patients, 15 to 18 carried comorbidities linked to unfavorable COVID-19 outcome.

From germline, CDR1 is DFQATT and CDR2 SNEGSKA (reference sequence). The CDR3 contains 18 residues. The trim removed 6 bases at V and 7 bases at J, leaving 21 bases unmatched. BIOMED2 TRB-A/B primer pools were used in multiplex TRB PCR. TCRdb re-derived calls from the multiplex PCR reads in MiXCR, one entry per CDR3 protein. The sample lists about 7,000 distinct CDR3 sequences, approximately 22% occurring once. From blood, about 240-550 ng of genomic DNA served as TRB template. The specimen was blood. This chain uses TRBV20-1 with TRBJ2-1, with 10 bases matching TRBD1. The receptor comes from a human donor who had recovered from COVID-19. The CDR3 nucleotides are TGCAGTGCCCCTCCGGGACAGGGGCCGCTGCGTGATTGGAATGAGCAGTTCTTC. Its translation: CSAPPGQGPLRDWNEQFF.